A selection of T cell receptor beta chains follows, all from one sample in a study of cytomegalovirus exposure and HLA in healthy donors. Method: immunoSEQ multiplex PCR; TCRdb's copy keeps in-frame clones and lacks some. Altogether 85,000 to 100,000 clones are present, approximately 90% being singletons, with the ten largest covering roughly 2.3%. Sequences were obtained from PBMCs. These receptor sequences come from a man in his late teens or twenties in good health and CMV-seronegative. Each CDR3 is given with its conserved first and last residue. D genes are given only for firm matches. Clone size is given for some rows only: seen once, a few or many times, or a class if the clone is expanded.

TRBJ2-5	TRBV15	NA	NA	TGTGCCACCAGCAACACAGAGACCCAGTACTTC	CATSNTETQYF
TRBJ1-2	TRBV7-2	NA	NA	TGTGCCAGCAGCTTAGAAACAGTCCAGGGCTACACCTTC	CASSLETVQGYTF
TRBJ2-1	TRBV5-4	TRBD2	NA	TGTGCCAGCAGCGCGGGACTAGCGGGAAAGGGGTCGCAGTTCTTC	CASSAGLAGKGSQFF
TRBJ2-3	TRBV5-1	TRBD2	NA	TGCGCCAGCAGCTTTAGTAGCGGGAAGCTGTTGGGAGATACGCAGTATTTT	CASSFSSGKLLGDTQYF
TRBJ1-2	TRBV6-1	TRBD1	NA	TGTGCCAGCAGTGAATCCTGGACAGGCTATGGCTACACCTTC	CASSESWTGYGYTF
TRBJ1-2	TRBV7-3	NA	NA	TGTGCCAGCAGCAGGGACTTCCACTATTTCACCTTC	CASSRDFHYFTF
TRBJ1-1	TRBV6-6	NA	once	TGTGCCAGCAGTCCCCTCAAACAGTTCATGAACACTGAAGCTTTCTTT	CASSPLKQFMNTEAFF
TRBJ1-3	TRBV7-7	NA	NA	TGTGCTAGCAGCGGGGGGTTTGGAAACACCATATATTTT	CASSGGFGNTIYF
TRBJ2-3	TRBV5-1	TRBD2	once	TGCGCCAGCAGTATAGCGGGAAGAACAGATACGCAGTATTTT	CASSIAGRTDTQYF
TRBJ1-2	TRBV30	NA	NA	TGTGCCTGTATCGAACAGGGATACTATGGCTACACCTTC	CACIEQGYYGYTF
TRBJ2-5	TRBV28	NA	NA	TGTGCCAGCAGATCCGGCCCTACGAGGGAGCAGTACTTC	CASRSGPTREQYF
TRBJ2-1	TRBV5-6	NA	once	TGTGCCAGCAGCTTGTTTAGGCGGGCGACCTACAATGAGCAGTTCTTC	CASSLFRRATYNEQFF
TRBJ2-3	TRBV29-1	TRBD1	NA	TGCAGCGCTTCAGGACAGGGGACCACAGATACGCAGTATTTT	CSASGQGTTDTQYF
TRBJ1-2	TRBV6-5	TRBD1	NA	TGTGCCAGCAGTCAACAGGGGGAAGGCTACACCTTC	CASSQQGEGYTF
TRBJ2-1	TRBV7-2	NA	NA	TGTGCCAGCAGCAGGGGCGGAACTTACAATGAGCAGTTCTTC	CASSRGGTYNEQFF
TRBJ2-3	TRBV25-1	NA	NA	TGTGCCAGCACAGCGCATGGCACAGATACGCAGTATTTT	CASTAHGTDTQYF